A single sample gave rise to the 29 T cell receptor beta chains below, sequenced in a study of cytomegalovirus exposure and HLA in healthy donors. The PCR contained 60 Vbeta and 13 Jbeta primers. Measured with immunoSEQ multiplex PCR; TCRdb has only the in-frame clones, and not every one. The repertoire has nearly 110,000 clones, 65% to 80% of them found once; the top ten carry 5% to 7%. Sequenced sample: PBMCs. The receptors derive from a woman in her fifties or sixties in good health and CMV-seropositive.

Turning to this clone: Other nucleotide sequences in the sample specify the same CDR3. The gene calls are TRBV30 and TRBJ1-3, with TRBD1 as a possible D gene (5 bases). Deletions cut 2 bases from V and 0 bases from J, with 11 bases between. Germline CDR1 reads GTSNPN; CDR2 reads SVGIG (reference sequence). The CDR3 length is 15 residues. CDR3 residues: CAWSRTGDSGNTIYF. Written as DNA, the CDR3 is TGTGCCTGGAGTAGGACGGGGGACTCTGGAAACACCATATATTTT. The full variable domain, in which reference TRBV30 and TRBJ1-3 provide the parts outside the CDR3, is SQTIHQWPATLVQPVGSPLSLECTVEGTSNPNLYWYRQAAGRGLQLLFYSVGIGQISSEVPQNLSASRPQDRQFILSSKKLLLSDSGFYLCAWSRTGDSGNTIYFGEGSWLTVV.

As concerns this clone: At one end, the junction sequence differs from germline, possibly due to a read error. The J gene is TRBJ2-3, the V gene TRBV6-1; D may be TRBD1 (6 bases). This CDR3 has 15 amino acids. Germline V gene data show CDR1 as MNHNS and CDR2 as SASEGT. This chain's CDR3 is CASRLSGQRADTHYF. The CDR3 bases are TGTGCCAGTCGTCTCTCGGGACAAAGGGCAGATACGCACTATTTT.

The genes are TRBV9 and TRBJ1-2, with 7 bases that match TRBD1. Looked up from germline, CDR1 is SGDLS and CDR2 is YYNGEE. The ends lost 6 bases at V and 3 bases at J; junction bases unmatched: 5. The CDR3 covers 13 residues. CDR3 loop: CASNRGSDYGYTF. DNA of the CDR3: TGTGCCAGCAACAGGGGTTCTGACTATGGCTACACCTTC.

The DNA for the CDR3 is TGTGCCAGTACAGTAGCGGGGGGGCACACAGATACGCAGTATTTT. Its protein product is CASTVAGGHTDTQYF. The chain recombines TRBV19 with TRBJ2-3; 11 bases map to TRBD2. The CDR3 spans 15 residues. V shed 7 bases and J 2 bases; nucleotides not matched to a gene: 5. Germline V lookup: CDR1 LNHDA, CDR2 SQIVND (reference sequence).

The V call is TRBV10-1, the J call TRBJ1-2; D may be TRBD1 (5 bases). Trimming pared 6 bases from V and 3 bases from J, leaving 11 bases between. The CDR3 has 13 residues. Germline V lookup: CDR1 WNHNN, CDR2 SYGVQD (reference sequence). The CDR3 spells CASRLPGYYGYTF. The CDR3 bases are TGCGCCAGCAGGTTGCCAGGGTACTATGGCTACACCTTC.

The chain couples TRBV7-2 to TRBJ1-5; D remains ambiguous. This CDR3 has 13 amino acids. With 5 bases removed from V and 6 bases from J, the gap between germline ends came to 11 bases. Germline values: CDR1 SGHTA, CDR2 FQGNSA. DNA for the CDR3: TGTGCCAGCAGCCCTATTATGCCTCAGCCCCAGCATTTT. Translated, it gives CASSPIMPQPQHF. The whole variable domain, filled in from reference TRBV7-2 and TRBJ1-5, reads GAGVSQSPSNKVTEKGKDVELRCDPISGHTALYWYRQSLGQGLEFLIYFQGNSAPDKSGLPSDRFSAERTGGSVSTLTIQRTQQEDSAVYLCASSPIMPQPQHFGDGTRLSIL.

This chain connects TRBV5-1 to TRBJ2-2, with TRBD1 identical over 7 bases. This CDR3 spans 17 amino acids. V lost 2 bases, J lost 2 bases, and 9 bases stayed unmatched. Germline CDR1 and CDR2: SGHRS and YFSETQ. The CDR3 DNA is TGCGCCAGCAGCTTCCGCCGGGACAGCTCTAACACCGGGGAGCTGTTTTTT. Amino acids: CASSFRRDSSNTGELFF. The full variable domain, in which reference TRBV5-1 and TRBJ2-2 provide the parts outside the CDR3, is KAGVTQTPRYLIKTRGQQVTLSCSPISGHRSVSWYQQTPGQGLQFLFEYFSETQRNKGNFPGRFSGRQFSNSRSEMNVSTLELGDSALYLCASSFRRDSSNTGELFFGEGSRLTVL.

Of note for this clone: One end of the junction is discordant with germline, which a read error may explain. The chain is built from TRBV4-3 and TRBJ1-6, with D perhaps TRBD1 (5 bases). This CDR3 comprises 19 residues. Germline V gives CDR1 LGHNA, CDR2 YSLEER. CDR3 in amino acids: CASSQGQPLKNSYNPPLHF. Here the CDR3 DNA reads TGCGCCAGCAGCCAAGGACAGCCTCTTAAGAACTCCTATAATCCACCCCTCCACTTT.

The chain has TRBV27 and TRBJ2-7, with D perhaps TRBD2 (7 bases). The CDR3 contains 16 residues. Trimming took 5 bases from V and 2 from J, leaving 19 bases between them. Looked up from germline, CDR1 is MNHEY and CDR2 is SMNVEV (reference sequence). This chain's CDR3 is CASSPSRGGLTYEQYF. CDR3 bases: TGTGCCAGCAGTCCCTCTAGGGGGGGGCTTACCTACGAGCAGTACTTC.

This chain connects TRBV6-5 to TRBJ1-5; 8 nucleotides line up with TRBD1. V trimming: 6 bases; J trimming: 4 bases; junction bases outside the gene matches: 8. This CDR3 has 15 residues. CDR1 MNHEY and CDR2 SVGAGI come from the germline V gene. This chain's CDR3 is CASSPRQGWNQPQHF. DNA for the CDR3: TGTGCCAGCAGCCCCAGACAGGGGTGGAATCAGCCCCAGCATTTT.

The V gene is TRBV18, the J gene TRBJ1-1; maybe TRBD1 (5 bases). Germline CDR1 and CDR2: KGHSH and LQKENI. Trimming took 3 bases from V and 5 from J, leaving 16 bases between them. There are 15 residues in the CDR3. CDR3 residues: CASSPLGQGGTEAFF. The CDR3 DNA reads TGTGCCAGCTCACCCCTGGGGCAGGGCGGTACTGAAGCTTTCTTT.

The chain links TRBV18 to TRBJ2-1, with 9 bases aligning to TRBD1. In germline, CDR1 is KGHSH, CDR2 LQKENI. The CDR3 spans 17 residues. The trim removed 2 bases at V and 2 bases at J, leaving 7 bases unmatched. This chain's CDR3 is CASSPGTGWGTYNEQFF. CDR3 DNA: TGTGCCAGCTCACCAGGGACAGGGTGGGGGACCTACAATGAGCAGTTCTTC. Variable domain in full (rest from reference TRBV18 and TRBJ2-1): NAGVMQNPRHLVRRRGQEARLRCSPMKGHSHVYWYRQLPEEGLKFMVYLQKENIIDESGMPKERFSAEFPKEGPSILRIQQVVRGDSAAYFCASSPGTGWGTYNEQFFGPGTRLTVL.

This chain connects TRBV11-2 to TRBJ2-7; 13 bases align to TRBD2. This CDR3 is built from 15 residues. V trimming: 3 bases; J trimming: 2 bases; junction bases outside the gene matches: 1. CDR1 and CDR2 (germline): SGHAT, FQNNGV. This CDR3 is CASSLTSGGPYEQYF. The CDR3 coding sequence is TGTGCCAGCAGCTTGACTAGCGGGGGGCCCTACGAGCAGTACTTC.

In its sample, this clone was seen once. The genes are TRBV29-1 and TRBJ1-2; 7 bases agree with TRBD1. The CDR3 consists of 13 residues. V was clipped by 4 bases and J by 5 bases; unmatched bases: 7. Germline lookup yields CDR1 SQVTM and CDR2 ANQGSEA. The CDR3 region has the DNA TGCAGCGTTGTGACGGGACAGACATATGGCTACACCTTC. It codes for CSVVTGQTYGYTF.

This clone was counted a few times. The chain has TRBV6-6 and TRBJ1-3; D possibly corresponds to TRBD1 (5 bases). The germline gives CDR1 MNHNY, CDR2 SVGAGI (reference sequence). V was pared by 10 bases and J by 7 bases, with 20 bases between. This CDR3 region has 14 residues. The CDR3 DNA reads as TGTGCCACACACTCAGCCAGGGTCTTCAACACCATATATTTT. Translated: CATHSARVFNTIYF.

The V gene is TRBV15, the J gene TRBJ1-4; D might be TRBD1 (5 bases). Deletions cut 0 bases from V and 3 bases from J, with 17 bases between. Germline CDR1 and CDR2: LNHNV and YYDKDF (reference sequence). The CDR3 extends over 18 amino acids. CDR3 amino acids: CATSRDISGGLANEKLFF. The DNA of the CDR3 is TGTGCCACCAGCAGAGATATTTCGGGGGGTTTAGCTAATGAAAAACTGTTTTTT. The variable domain in full, with the rest retrieved from reference TRBV15 and TRBJ1-4, is DAMVIQNPRYQVTQFGKPVTLSCSQTLNHNVMYWYQQKSSQAPKLLFHYYDKDFNNEADTPDNFQSRRPNTSFCFLDIRSPGLGDTAMYLCATSRDISGGLANEKLFFGSGTQLSVL.

V is TRBV18 and J is TRBJ2-5; maybe TRBD1 (6 bases). Gene TRBJ2-7 matches the end of the DNA better, so the J call may be wrong. CDR1 and CDR2 from the germline V gene are KGHSH and LQKENI. The CDR3 runs to 13 residues. The CDR3, as DNA: TGTGCCAGCTCATTAGGACAGACCTACGAGCAGTACTTC. This sequence encodes CASSLGQTYEQYF.

This sequence joins TRBV7-3 and TRBJ1-2; D ambiguous. Germline V lookup: CDR1 SGHTA, CDR2 FQGTGA. This CDR3 is built from 13 residues. Trimming took 0 bases from V and 8 from J, leaving 10 bases between them. The CDR3, as DNA: TGTGCCAGCAGCTTAACCCCGCTGCGGGGCTACACCTTC. Protein sequence: CASSLTPLRGYTF.

The CDR3 sequence: CASSRISGEYNEQFF. For the CDR3, the DNA is TGTGCCAGCAGCCGTATTAGCGGGGAGTACAATGAGCAGTTCTTC. The chain employs TRBV7-3 and TRBJ2-1, with 8 bases that match TRBD2. CDR3 length: 15 residues. The germline V gene encodes CDR1 SGHTA and CDR2 FQGTGA. J gave up 4 bases and V 5 bases, and 7 bases lay outside the gene matches.

This clone occurred a few times. V gene TRBV2 combines with J gene TRBJ2-5; 13 bases are a match to TRBD2. The CDR3 totals 15 residues. With 4 bases clipped from V and 5 bases from J, the junction kept 4 bases outside the gene matches. Germline CDR1 is SNHLY and CDR2 is FYNNEI. The CDR3 coding sequence is TGTGCCAGCAGTGGGGGACTAGCGGGAACGGAGACCCAGTACTTC. It specifies CASSGGLAGTETQYF.

This chain joins TRBV28 and TRBJ2-7; D is ambiguous. The V end lost 8 bases, the J end lost 3 bases, and 5 bases lay between the germline ends. The germline CDR1 and CDR2 sequences are MDHEN and SYDVKM. The CDR3 runs 10 residues. In DNA form, the CDR3 reads TGTGCCAGCGCCGGCTACGAGCAGTACTTC. This codes for CASAGYEQYF.

This chain joins TRBV14 and TRBJ2-7; perhaps TRBD2 as D (5 bases). Trimming removed 2 bases at V and 5 bases at J, with 7 bases between. Germline CDR1 reads SGHDN; CDR2 reads FVKESK. CDR3 length equals 12 residues. The CDR3 sequence: CASSQTRNEQYF. The DNA for the CDR3 is TGTGCCAGCAGCCAAACTAGGAACGAGCAGTACTTC.

This chain links TRBV5-6 with TRBJ1-2, with TRBD1 matching 7 bases. V lost 4 bases to trimming and J lost 3 bases; unmatched junction nucleotides: 3. The CDR3 length is 13 residues. Germline V CDR1 and CDR2: SGHDT, YYEEEE. CDR3 region: CASSRDRHYGYTF. CDR3 coding DNA: TGTGCCAGCAGCCGGGACAGACACTATGGCTACACCTTC.

The rearrangement uses TRBV9 and TRBJ2-1, with 9 nucleotides matching TRBD2. The germline gives CDR1 SGDLS, CDR2 YYNGEE. The CDR3 has 18 residues. Unmatched junction bases numbered 9, after V lost 0 bases and J lost 2 bases. This CDR3 is CASSVVAGGQNAYNEQFF. CDR3 in DNA: TGTGCCAGCAGCGTAGTGGCGGGGGGGCAGAACGCCTACAATGAGCAGTTCTTC.

Worth noting for this clone: The junction departs from the called germline gene at one end, perhaps through a read error. V is TRBV27 and J is TRBJ1-3; D gene uncertain. The CDR3 sequence is 14 residues long. Germline-derived CDR1 and CDR2 are MNHEY and SMNVEV (reference sequence). The CDR3 loop is CASSSQFSGNAIYF. CDR3 DNA sequence: TGTGCCAGCAGTTCACAGTTCTCTGGAAACGCCATATATTTT.

The chain carries TRBV4-2 and TRBJ2-7; D is ambiguous. The CDR3 covers 15 residues. V was pared by 4 bases and J by 3 bases, with 16 bases between. CDR1 is LGHNA, CDR2 YNFKEQ, per germline. The CDR3 DNA reads TGTGCCAGCAGCCCCAGGCAATCCTCCTACTACGAGCAGTACTTC. Protein sequence: CASSPRQSSYYEQYF.

The V and J genes are TRBV5-1 and TRBJ1-1; TRBD1 aligns across 11 bases. CDR1 SGHRS and CDR2 YFSETQ come from the germline V gene. This CDR3 contains 13 residues. Unmatched junction bases numbered 3, after V lost 3 bases and J lost 8 bases. CDR3 in amino acids: CASSSGQGGEAFF. The CDR3 DNA is TGCGCCAGCAGCTCGGGACAGGGGGGAGAAGCTTTCTTT. Full variable domain (remainder filled in from reference TRBV5-1 and TRBJ1-1): KAGVTQTPRYLIKTRGQQVTLSCSPISGHRSVSWYQQTPGQGLQFLFEYFSETQRNKGNFPGRFSGRQFSNSRSEMNVSTLELGDSALYLCASSSGQGGEAFFGQGTRLTVV.

The chain combines TRBV28 with TRBJ1-5; the match to TRBD1 covers 7 bases. This CDR3 is 15 amino acids long. CDR1 is MDHEN and CDR2 is SYDVKM in the germline V gene. Losses at the gene ends were 0 bases for V and 10 bases for J; bases not matched to a gene: 9. The CDR3 nucleotides read TGTGCCAGCAGTTTATGGGGACAGTCACTTAAACCCCAGCATTTT. Protein: CASSLWGQSLKPQHF. Together with reference TRBV28 and TRBJ1-5, the CDR3 gives the full variable domain: DVKVTQSSRYLVKRTGEKVFLECVQDMDHENMFWYRQDPGLGLRLIYFSYDVKMKEKGDIPEGYSVSREKKERFSLILESASTNQTSMYLCASSLWGQSLKPQHFGDGTRLSIL.

CDR3 in amino acids: CASSLSAGRVDYGYTF. The CDR3 DNA is TGTGCCAGCAGCTTGTCGGCAGGGCGCGTGGACTATGGCTACACCTTC. J is TRBJ1-2 and V is TRBV5-5; possibly TRBD1 for D (5 bases). The CDR3 consists of 16 residues. V was cut by 1 base and J by 3 bases, with 16 bases left in between. CDR1 and CDR2 (germline): SGHKS, YYEKEE (reference sequence).